The rows below give T cell receptor beta chains drawn from one sample of a study of OX40 agonist ivuxolimab in advanced cancers. Produced via immunoSEQ multiplex PCR; TCRdb's table is partial and in-frame only. The data hold around 90,000 clones, with about nine tenths observed a single time. The specimen comprised CD4+ or CD8+ T cells sorted from blood, sampled in a trial of the OX40 agonist ivuxolimab. Receptors were obtained from an adult with an advanced solid tumor such as melanoma, head and neck, liver or kidney cancer. Both conserved end residues are trimmed from each CDR3.

>TRBV5-1
ASSLNRGRGNTEAF
>TRBV5-1
ASSLGHSSNQPQH
>TRBV6-5
ASSYADRTEAF
>TRBV9
ASSLQGGWGETQY
>TRBV6-4
ASSESVYAPTGELF
>TRBV5-1
ASSSRTSGGHNEQF
>TRBV4-3
ASSQDLGQGRDTQY
>TRBV7-7
ASSRIDSTDTQY
>TRBV11-2
ASSPLPGQRYEQY
>TRBV5-4
ASSWDSRTRGYT
>TRBV6-5
ASSSGTVAADTQY
>TRBV7-2
ASSPSLRETDTQY
>TRBV19
ASSRRNSYNEQF
>TRBV4-2
ASRGTSYNSPLH
>TRBV5-4
ASSPGQGVVSGANVLT
>TRBV15
ATSRDLPRDTDTQY
>TRBV5-1
ASSGGRQETQY
>TRBV5-1
ASSAVAVSYEQY
>TRBV6-6
ASSYGALTPQH
>TRBV18
ASSPPASGAYNEQF
>TRBV14
ASSQVTSSPLH
>TRBV14
ASSQVLGAGTEAF
>TRBV5-1
ASASSTNYGYT
>TRBV9
ASSALMTSGTGELF
>TRBV7-4
ASNRAEGNTIY
>TRBV5-1
ASSLNSGTGSSYEQY
>TRBV4-1
ASSQVSGQTPYEQY
>TRBV7-8
ASSRISGGTWDTQY
>TRBV7-9
ASRLSDRNEKLF
>TRBV6-1
ASRTFSGNTIY
>TRBV6-1
ASRQTDTQY
>TRBV25-1
ASSEYIGAEAF
>TRBV19
ASSEPGQGYGEQY